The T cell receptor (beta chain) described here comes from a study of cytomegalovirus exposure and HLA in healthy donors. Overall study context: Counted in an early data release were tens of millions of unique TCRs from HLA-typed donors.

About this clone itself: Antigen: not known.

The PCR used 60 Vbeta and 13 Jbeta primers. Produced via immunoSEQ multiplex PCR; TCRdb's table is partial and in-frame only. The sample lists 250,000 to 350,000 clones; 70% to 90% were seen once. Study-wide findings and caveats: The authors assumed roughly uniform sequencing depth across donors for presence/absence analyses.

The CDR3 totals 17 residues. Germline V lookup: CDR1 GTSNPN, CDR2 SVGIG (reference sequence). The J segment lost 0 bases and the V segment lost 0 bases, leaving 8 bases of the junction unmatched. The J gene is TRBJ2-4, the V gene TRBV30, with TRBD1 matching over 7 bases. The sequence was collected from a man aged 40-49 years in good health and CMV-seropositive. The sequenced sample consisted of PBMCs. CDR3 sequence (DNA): TGTGCCTGGAGTGTACCCCCGACAGGGATAGCCAAAAACATTCAGTACTTC. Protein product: CAWSVPPTGIAKNIQYF.